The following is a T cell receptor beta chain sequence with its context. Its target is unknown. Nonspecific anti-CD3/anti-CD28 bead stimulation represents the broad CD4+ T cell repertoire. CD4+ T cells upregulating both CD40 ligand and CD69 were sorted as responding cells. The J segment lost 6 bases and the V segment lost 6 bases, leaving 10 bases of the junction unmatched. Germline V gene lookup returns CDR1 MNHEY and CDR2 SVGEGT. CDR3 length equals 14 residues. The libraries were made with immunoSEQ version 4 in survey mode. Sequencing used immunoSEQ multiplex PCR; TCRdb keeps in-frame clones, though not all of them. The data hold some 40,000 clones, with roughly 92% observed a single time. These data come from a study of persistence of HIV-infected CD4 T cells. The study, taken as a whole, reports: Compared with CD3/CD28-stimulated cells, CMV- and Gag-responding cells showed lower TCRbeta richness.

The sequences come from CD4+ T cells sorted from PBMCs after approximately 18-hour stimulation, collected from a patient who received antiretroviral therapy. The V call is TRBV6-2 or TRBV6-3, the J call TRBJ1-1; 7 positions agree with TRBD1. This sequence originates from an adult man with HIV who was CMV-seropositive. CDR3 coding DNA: TGTGCCAGCAGGCCTCACGACAGGGATTCTGAAGCTTTCTTT. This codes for CASRPHDRDSEAFF.